This T cell receptor (beta chain) was sequenced in a study of monozygotic twins with cystic fibrosis. Whole-study findings and limits: Nucleotide-identical clonotype sharing was significantly higher within monozygotic CF twin pairs than between unrelated CF individuals.

Turning to this clone: Its antigen is undetermined.

Clones were read by immunoSEQ multiplex PCR, and TCRdb kept only the in-frame ones, dropping some. Among tens of thousands of clones listed, 97% were seen once. Germline CDR1 and CDR2: KGHSH and LQKENI. This CDR3 is 16 amino acids long. The V gene lost 3 bases and the J gene lost 3 bases, with 17 bases spanning the gap. The V gene is TRBV18, the J gene TRBJ1-2; D is undetermined. The sequence came from a girl aged 5-17 years with cystic fibrosis. Sequencing used blood. The DNA of the CDR3 is TGTGCCAGCTCACCCTTGACGACTCTAGGCGACTATGGCTACACCTTC. Protein: CASSPLTTLGDYGYTF.